This passage covers 30 T cell receptor beta chains from one sample sequenced in a study of T cell changes during pregnancy in multiple sclerosis. Assay used: immunoSEQ multiplex PCR; TCRdb lists only in-frame clones, some missing. The table has 95,000 to 100,000 clones, 75% to 95% seen once; the top ten hold over 3%. Sequences were derived from peripheral blood, sampled in the second trimester of pregnancy. These receptor sequences come from a female donor with multiple sclerosis, enrolled in a pregnancy study.

This clone was seen only once. The chain combines TRBV5-6 with TRBJ2-5, with 7 bases that match TRBD2. Germline assignment: CDR1 SGHDT and CDR2 YYEEEE. V gave up 2 bases and J gave up 5 bases; unmatched junction bases: 3. The CDR3 extends over 13 amino acids. The CDR3 bases are TGTGCCAGCAGCTTTCCTAGCGGTGAGACCCAGTACTTC. It codes for CASSFPSGETQYF.

The chain links TRBV28 to TRBJ2-5, with D hard to call. With 3 bases removed from V and 3 bases from J, the gap between germline ends came to 11 bases. The CDR3 extends over 14 amino acids. Germline loops: CDR1 MDHEN, CDR2 SYDVKM. CDR3 in DNA: TGTGCCAGCAGTTTCAACAGAATAAAAGAGACCCAGTACTTC. Its protein product is CASSFNRIKETQYF.

The rearrangement joins TRBV5-6 to TRBJ2-7; TRBD2 matches 10 bases. The length of the CDR3 is 16 residues. V lost 2 bases to trimming and J lost 3 bases; unmatched junction nucleotides: 8. CDR1 and CDR2 (germline): SGHDT, YYEEEE. CDR3: CASSFPSGRLFYEQYF. The CDR3 nucleotides read TGTGCCAGCAGCTTTCCTAGCGGGAGACTTTTCTACGAGCAGTACTTC.

The rearrangement uses TRBV6-1 and TRBJ1-5, with D maybe TRBD1 (6 bases). The CDR3 is 13 amino acids. CDR1 is MNHNS, CDR2 SASEGT, per germline. Trimming stripped 5 bases from V and 4 bases from J, with 9 bases between. This CDR3 reads CASSWGHNQPQHF. The CDR3 DNA reads as TGTGCCAGCAGTTGGGGACATAATCAGCCCCAGCATTTT.

The rearrangement uses TRBV7-3 and TRBJ2-7; the match to TRBD2 covers 9 bases. The V gene's germline CDR1 is SGHTA and CDR2 FQGTGA. The V segment lost 2 bases and the J segment 3 bases; nucleotides outside the gene matches: 2. The CDR3 sequence is 14 residues long. The CDR3 coding sequence is TGTGCCAGCAGCTTAGTAGCGGGAGACTACGAGCAGTACTTC. It codes for CASSLVAGDYEQYF.

The genes are TRBV10-3 and TRBJ2-1; 8 nucleotides line up with TRBD1. With V trimmed by 6 bases and J by 7 bases, 11 bases remained unmatched. CDR1 and CDR2 (germline): ENHRY, SYGVKD. This CDR3 is 15 amino acids long. CDR3 in amino acids: CAIREDRVTLNEQFF. CDR3 sequence (DNA): TGTGCCATCAGGGAGGACAGGGTAACTTTGAATGAGCAGTTCTTC.

The chain has TRBV7-9 and TRBJ2-7; D call uncertain. The germline gives CDR1 SEHNR, CDR2 FQNEAQ (reference sequence). With 4 bases removed from V and 3 bases from J, the gap between germline ends came to 4 bases. The CDR3 has 11 amino acids. In nucleotides, the CDR3 is TGTGCCAGCAGCTCCCTCTACGAGCAGTACTTC. It is translated as CASSSLYEQYF.

The table lists this clone with a count of one. This chain links TRBV19 with TRBJ1-5; a weak D match, TRBD1 (6 bases). The germline CDR1 and CDR2 sequences are LNHDA and SQIVND (reference sequence). The CDR3 totals 14 residues. V lost 3 bases and J 7 bases, leaving 13 bases between the germline ends. The CDR3 bases are TGTGCCAGTAGTATTCCAGGGGCTCGACAGCCCCAGCATTTT. Its protein product is CASSIPGARQPQHF.

The V call is TRBV6-6, the J call TRBJ2-7; 8 bases agree with TRBD1. Trimming at V came to 0 bases and at J to 3 bases, leaving 7 bases not matched to a gene. The CDR3 is 16 amino acids. Germline lookup yields CDR1 MNHNY and CDR2 SVGAGI (reference sequence). In DNA, the CDR3 is TGTGCCAGCAGTTACTCACGGGGACAGGCAGTCTACGAGCAGTACTTC. Protein sequence: CASSYSRGQAVYEQYF.

The chain couples TRBV28 to TRBJ1-5; 9 positions match TRBD1. Germline lookup yields CDR1 MDHEN and CDR2 SYDVKM. With V trimmed by 4 bases and J by 0 bases, 13 bases remained unmatched. CDR3 length equals 19 residues. This CDR3 reads CASSYPGTGRGNSNQPQHF. For the CDR3, the DNA is TGTGCCAGCAGTTACCCCGGGACAGGGCGGGGGAATAGCAATCAGCCCCAGCATTTT.

About this clone itself: Within the sample, other DNA sequences also encode this same CDR3. The J gene is TRBJ2-7, the V gene TRBV18; the match to TRBD2 covers 14 bases. This CDR3 comprises 15 residues. Per germline, CDR1 KGHSH and CDR2 LQKENI. Trimming took 2 bases from V and 3 from J; bases not matched to a gene: 0. CDR3 DNA sequence: TGTGCCAGCTCACCAGGGACTAGCGGGAGCTACGAGCAGTACTTC. Its protein is CASSPGTSGSYEQYF.

The genes are TRBV28 and TRBJ1-3; 9 nucleotides agree with TRBD1. Germline assignment: CDR1 MDHEN and CDR2 SYDVKM. The CDR3 length is 16 residues. V was pared by 3 bases and J by 8 bases, with 11 bases of the junction left unmatched. CDR3: CASSLVRGQGSHTIYF. In DNA, the CDR3 is TGTGCCAGCAGTTTGGTTCGGGGACAGGGCTCACACACCATATATTTT.

For this clone: At one end, the junction sequence differs from germline, possibly due to a read error. CDR3 residues: CASREAGGYEQYF. Here the CDR3 DNA reads TGTGCCAGCAGGGAAGCGGGAGGCTACGAGCAGTACTTC. This chain uses TRBV2 with TRBJ2-7, with 9 bases that match TRBD2. This CDR3 comprises 13 residues. Germline assignment: CDR1 SNHLY and CDR2 FYNNEI.

The gene calls are TRBV29-1 and TRBJ2-4, with 8 bases fitting TRBD1. V was clipped by 1 base and J by 0 bases; unmatched bases: 8. The CDR3 has 17 residues. Germline V gene sequence: CDR1 SQVTM, CDR2 ANQGSEA. The chain's CDR3 is CSVEVAGGRLAKNIQYF. CDR3 bases: TGCAGCGTTGAAGTGGCAGGGGGCAGACTAGCCAAAAACATTCAGTACTTC. The complete variable domain, with remaining parts taken from reference TRBV29-1 and TRBJ2-4, reads SAVISQKPSRDICQRGTSLTIQCQVDSQVTMMFWYRQQPGQSLTLIATANQGSEATYESGFVIDKFPISRPNLTFSTLTVSNMSPEDSSIYLCSVEVAGGRLAKNIQYFGAGTRLSVL.

The chain is built from TRBV28 and TRBJ2-7; TRBD2 aligns across 9 bases. CDR3 size: 16 residues. V shed 4 bases and J 6 bases; nucleotides not matched to a gene: 13. Germline assignment: CDR1 MDHEN and CDR2 SYDVKM. DNA for the CDR3: TGTGCCAGCAGTTCCTCCGATATAGCGGGAGACATCGAGCAGTACTTC. Its protein product is CASSSSDIAGDIEQYF.

This clone appeared a single time. The CDR3 is CASRGQDYGYTF. CDR3 sequence (DNA): TGTGCCAGCAGAGGACAGGACTATGGCTACACCTTC. V usage is TRBV25-1 and J usage is TRBJ1-2; TRBD1 aligns across 7 bases. CDR3 length: 12 amino acids. Germline lookup yields CDR1 MGHDK and CDR2 SYGVNS. With 6 bases clipped from V and 3 bases from J, the junction kept 1 base outside the gene matches.

This chain's CDR3 is CASSLGGVSGNTIYF. The CDR3 nucleotides are TGTGCCAGCAGCTTAGGGGGGGTATCTGGAAACACCATATATTTT. The chain is built from TRBV7-2 and TRBJ1-3; possible D gene TRBD1, 5 bases. Trimming took off 1 base at V and 1 base at J, with 8 bases between the two ends. The germline gives CDR1 SGHTA, CDR2 FQGNSA. This CDR3 contains 15 residues.

The V gene is TRBV4-3, the J gene TRBJ1-1; D might be TRBD1 (5 bases). In germline, CDR1 is LGHNA, CDR2 YSLEER. The length of the CDR3 is 15 residues. V lost 0 bases, J lost 7 bases, and 15 bases lay in between. CDR3 in DNA: TGCGCCAGCAGCCAAGATCCGTCAGGGATGAATGAAGCTTTCTTT. Translated: CASSQDPSGMNEAFF.

V and J are TRBV27 and TRBJ2-1; 7 bases are shared with TRBD1. CDR1 MNHEY and CDR2 SMNVEV come from the germline V gene (reference sequence). V lost 6 bases, J lost 0 bases, and 8 bases stayed unmatched. The CDR3 totals 16 residues. In DNA form, the CDR3 reads TGTGCCAGCAGAGGGGGACAGCTAAGCTCCTACAATGAGCAGTTCTTC. Its translation: CASRGGQLSSYNEQFF.

This chain joins TRBV10-3 and TRBJ2-5, with D tentatively TRBD2 (6 bases). This CDR3 spans 11 amino acids. Trimming removed 6 bases at V and 4 bases at J, with 6 bases between. Germline CDR1 is ENHRY and CDR2 is SYGVKD. CDR3 region: CAIRGGETQYF. As DNA, the CDR3 is TGTGCCATCAGGGGGGGAGAGACCCAGTACTTC.

The V call is TRBV19, the J call TRBJ2-1; possible D gene TRBD2, 6 bases. This CDR3 region has 14 residues. CDR1 and CDR2 (germline): LNHDA, SQIVND (reference sequence). V was shortened by 5 bases and J by 0 bases, with 8 bases between the two germline ends. The CDR3 DNA sequence: TGTGCCAGTAGTTTCGGGGGCTCCTACAATGAGCAGTTCTTC. Amino acids: CASSFGGSYNEQFF.

The chain carries TRBV7-2 and TRBJ2-3; 9 bases match TRBD2. The germline V gene has CDR1 SGHTA and CDR2 FQGNSA. This CDR3 is built from 14 residues. V gave up 5 bases and J gave up 8 bases; unmatched junction bases: 8. CDR3 loop: CASSVGLATPTQYF. The DNA of the CDR3 is TGTGCCAGCAGCGTGGGACTAGCTACCCCTACGCAGTATTTT.

The J gene is TRBJ2-2, the V gene TRBV15; TRBD2 is a possible D gene (5 bases). Germline-derived CDR1 and CDR2 are LNHNV and YYDKDF (reference sequence). V lost 0 bases and J lost 7, with 12 bases in between. The CDR3 has 15 residues. DNA for the CDR3: TGTGCCACCAGCAGAGAGGCACCGGGGATCGGGGAGCTGTTTTTT. Translation: CATSREAPGIGELFF. The full variable domain, rest sourced from reference TRBV15 and TRBJ2-2, is DAMVIQNPRYQVTQFGKPVTLSCSQTLNHNVMYWYQQKSSQAPKLLFHYYDKDFNNEADTPDNFQSRRPNTSFCFLDIRSPGLGDTAMYLCATSREAPGIGELFFGEGSRLTVL.

The chain couples TRBV20-1 to TRBJ2-1; possible D gene TRBD1, 6 bases. The CDR3 runs to 11 residues. V was shortened by 6 bases and J by 4 bases, with 7 bases between the two germline ends. The germline V gene has CDR1 DFQATT and CDR2 SNEGSKA (reference sequence). Here the CDR3 DNA reads TGCAGTGCAACAGGGTACAATGAGCAGTTCTTC. This codes for CSATGYNEQFF.

This chain joins TRBV5-1 and TRBJ2-1; 8 positions match TRBD2. The CDR3 sequence is 18 residues long. Germline CDR1 and CDR2: SGHRS and YFSETQ. With V trimmed by 0 bases and J by 0 bases, 8 bases remained unmatched. CDR3 nucleotides: TGCGCCAGCAGCTTGGTCTTACGCGGGGGGAACTCCTACAATGAGCAGTTCTTC. Its protein is CASSLVLRGGNSYNEQFF. Drawing the rest from reference TRBV5-1 and TRBJ2-1, the complete variable domain is KAGVTQTPRYLIKTRGQQVTLSCSPISGHRSVSWYQQTPGQGLQFLFEYFSETQRNKGNFPGRFSGRQFSNSRSEMNVSTLELGDSALYLCASSLVLRGGNSYNEQFFGPGTRLTVL.

The chain is built from TRBV4-1 and TRBJ1-1; D ambiguous. The CDR3 spans 11 residues. The germline V gene encodes CDR1 MGHRA and CDR2 YSYEKL. V was shortened by 8 bases and J by 2 bases, with 6 bases between the two germline ends. CDR3 bases: TGCGCCAGCCAGACTAACACTGAAGCTTTCTTT. Translation: CASQTNTEAFF.

This chain joins TRBV27 and TRBJ2-7; weak D call: TRBD2 (7 bases). The CDR3 is 17 residues long. Germline loops: CDR1 MNHEY, CDR2 SMNVEV (reference sequence). V was pared by 6 bases and J by 7 bases, with 28 bases between. CDR3 bases: TGTGCCAGCAGATCGTCAGCGGGGACAACCTCCTCGAGGGAGCAGTACTTC. This translates into CASRSSAGTTSSREQYF.

The chain employs TRBV5-1 and TRBJ2-6; maybe TRBD1 (6 bases). CDR1 and CDR2 (germline): SGHRS, YFSETQ. Trimming cost V 7 bases and J 0 bases, with 14 bases left between them. This CDR3 is built from 16 residues. CDR3 DNA: TGCGCCAGCGCACAGGGTCTGTACTCTGGGGCCAACGTCCTGACTTTC. Residues: CASAQGLYSGANVLTF.

The chain carries TRBV7-9 and TRBJ1-3; TRBD1 matches 7 bases. Germline CDR1 SEHNR, CDR2 FQNEAQ (reference sequence). J gave up 3 bases and V 4 bases, and 3 bases lay outside the gene matches. CDR3 size: 14 residues. CDR3 bases: TGTGCCAGCAGCTCGGGACAGAGTGGAAACACCATATATTTT. Protein: CASSSGQSGNTIYF. The complete variable domain, with remaining parts taken from reference TRBV7-9 and TRBJ1-3, reads DTGVSQNPRHKITKRGQNVTFRCDPISEHNRLYWYRQTLGQGPEFLTYFQNEAQLEKSRLLSDRFSAERPKGSFSTLEIQRTEQGDSAMYLCASSSGQSGNTIYFGEGSWLTVV.

CDR3 bases: TGTGCCAGCAGTGACGGGACAGGTTTCTCCGAGCAGTACTTC. Its protein product is CASSDGTGFSEQYF. This sequence joins TRBV6-1 and TRBJ2-7; 8 nucleotides agree with TRBD1. The CDR3 has 14 amino acids. Germline V CDR1 and CDR2: MNHNS, SASEGT. Trimming removed 3 bases from V and 6 bases from J; junction bases left unmatched: 7.